A single count supports the clone carrying this TCR beta chain. Its specificity is unknown. One junction end does not reproduce the germline sequence, and a read error may be involved. Germline values: CDR1 GTSNPN, CDR2 SVGIG (reference sequence). The CDR3 sequence is 17 residues long. It was with 60 Vbeta and 13 Jbeta primers that the PCR ran. Assay: immunoSEQ multiplex PCR; the TCRdb copy retains only in-frame clones and omits some. Of about 160,000 clones listed, around 75% were seen once; the top ten hold about 2.3%. This sample was included in a study of cytomegalovirus exposure and HLA in healthy donors. Study-wide points: Most TCR sequences were uncommon, yet certain public TCRs appeared in many donors.

V and J are TRBV30 and TRBJ2-3; 9 bases line up with TRBD2. The source material was PBMCs. The receptor's source is a female donor in good health and CMV-seronegative. The CDR3 coding sequence is TGTGCCTGGAGTGTAGGAATACTCGGCGGGAGGGCAGATACGCGGTATTTT. Its translation is CAWSVGILGGRADTRYF.